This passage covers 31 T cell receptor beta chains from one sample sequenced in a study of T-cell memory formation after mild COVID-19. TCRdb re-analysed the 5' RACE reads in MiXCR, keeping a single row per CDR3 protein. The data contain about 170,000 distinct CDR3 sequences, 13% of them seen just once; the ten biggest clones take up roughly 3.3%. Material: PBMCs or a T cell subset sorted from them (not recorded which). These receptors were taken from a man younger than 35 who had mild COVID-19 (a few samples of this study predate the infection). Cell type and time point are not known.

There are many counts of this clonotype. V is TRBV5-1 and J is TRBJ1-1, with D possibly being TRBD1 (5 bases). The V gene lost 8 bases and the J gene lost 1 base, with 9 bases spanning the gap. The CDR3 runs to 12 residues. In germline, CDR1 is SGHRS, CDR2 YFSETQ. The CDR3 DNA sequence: TGCGCCAGGAGGGACCGGAACACTGAAGCTTTCTTT. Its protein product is CARRDRNTEAFF.

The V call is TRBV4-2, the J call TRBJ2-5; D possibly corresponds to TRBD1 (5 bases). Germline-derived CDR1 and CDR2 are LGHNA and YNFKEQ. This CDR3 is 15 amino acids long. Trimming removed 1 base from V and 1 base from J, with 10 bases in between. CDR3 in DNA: TGTGCCAGCAGCCAAGGCACAGGCACCCAAGAGACCCAGTACTTC. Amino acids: CASSQGTGTQETQYF.

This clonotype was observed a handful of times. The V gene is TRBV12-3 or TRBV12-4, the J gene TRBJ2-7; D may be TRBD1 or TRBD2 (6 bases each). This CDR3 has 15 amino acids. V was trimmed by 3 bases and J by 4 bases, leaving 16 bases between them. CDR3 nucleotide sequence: TGTGCCAGCAGTTTTAGGTCGGGGGCGGCGTACGAGCAGTACTTC. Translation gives CASSFRSGAAYEQYF.

The CDR3 here is CATSRSGTQETQYF. The CDR3 bases are TGTGCCACCAGCAGATCGGGTACGCAAGAGACCCAGTACTTC. V usage is TRBV15 and J usage is TRBJ2-5, with D hard to call. Trimming took off 2 bases at V and 2 bases at J, with 9 bases between the two ends. Germline V gene data show CDR1 as LNHNV and CDR2 as YYDKDF (reference sequence). The CDR3 contains 14 residues.

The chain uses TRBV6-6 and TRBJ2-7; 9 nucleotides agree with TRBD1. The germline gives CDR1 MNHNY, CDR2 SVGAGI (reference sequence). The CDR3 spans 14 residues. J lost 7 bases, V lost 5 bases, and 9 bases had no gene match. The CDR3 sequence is CASSSRDRGGEQYF. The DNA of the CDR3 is TGTGCCAGCAGTAGCCGCGACAGGGGGGGAGAGCAGTACTTC.

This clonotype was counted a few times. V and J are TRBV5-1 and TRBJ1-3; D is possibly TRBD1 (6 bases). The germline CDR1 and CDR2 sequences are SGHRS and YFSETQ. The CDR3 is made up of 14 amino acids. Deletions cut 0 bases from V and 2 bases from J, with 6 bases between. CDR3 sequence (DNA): TGCGCCAGCAGCTTGGGGACAGCTGGAAACACCATATATTTT. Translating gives CASSLGTAGNTIYF.

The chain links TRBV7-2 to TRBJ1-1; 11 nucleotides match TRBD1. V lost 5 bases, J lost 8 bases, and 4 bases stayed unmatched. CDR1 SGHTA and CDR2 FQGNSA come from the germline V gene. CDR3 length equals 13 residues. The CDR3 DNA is TGTGCCAGCAGCCCTGGGGACAGGGGGGAAGCTTTCTTT. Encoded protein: CASSPGDRGEAFF. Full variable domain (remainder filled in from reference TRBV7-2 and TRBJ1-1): GAGVSQSPSNKVTEKGKDVELRCDPISGHTALYWYRQSLGQGLEFLIYFQGNSAPDKSGLPSDRFSAERTGGSVSTLTIQRTQQEDSAVYLCASSPGDRGEAFFGQGTRLTVV.

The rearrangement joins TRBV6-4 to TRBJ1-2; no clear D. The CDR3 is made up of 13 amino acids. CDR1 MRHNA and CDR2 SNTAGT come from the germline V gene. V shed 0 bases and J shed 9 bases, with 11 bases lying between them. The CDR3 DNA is TGTGCCAGCAGTGACTCGACTCGGGGAAGCTACACCTTC. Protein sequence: CASSDSTRGSYTF.

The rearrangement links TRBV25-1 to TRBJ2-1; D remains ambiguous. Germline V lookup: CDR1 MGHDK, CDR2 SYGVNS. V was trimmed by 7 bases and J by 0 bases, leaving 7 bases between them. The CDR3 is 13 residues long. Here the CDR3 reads CASTSYSYNEQFF. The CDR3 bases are TGTGCCAGCACATCTTACTCCTACAATGAGCAGTTCTTC.

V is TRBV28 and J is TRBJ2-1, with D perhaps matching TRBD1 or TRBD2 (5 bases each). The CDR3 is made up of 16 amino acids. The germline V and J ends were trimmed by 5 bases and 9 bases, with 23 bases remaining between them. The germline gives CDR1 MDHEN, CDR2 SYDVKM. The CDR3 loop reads CASSPPGTARKGEQFF. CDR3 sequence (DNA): TGTGCCAGCAGTCCGCCCGGGACGGCCCGTAAAGGTGAGCAGTTCTTC.

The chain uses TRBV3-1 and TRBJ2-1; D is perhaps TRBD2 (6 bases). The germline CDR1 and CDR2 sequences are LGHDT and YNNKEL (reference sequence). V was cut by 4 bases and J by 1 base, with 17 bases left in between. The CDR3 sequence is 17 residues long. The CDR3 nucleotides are TGTGCCAGCAGCCCATTCACGGGGGTCCAGTCCTACAATGAGCAGTTCTTC. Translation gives CASSPFTGVQSYNEQFF.

CDR3: CASSSSGGGGGYTDTQYF. The CDR3 DNA reads as TGTGCCAGCAGCTCCTCCGGTGGTGGGGGGGGTTACACAGATACGCAGTATTTT. The chain couples TRBV7-2 to TRBJ2-3, with 7 bases lining up with TRBD2. Germline CDR1 reads SGHTA; CDR2 reads FQGNSA. The CDR3 is 18 amino acids. Trimming took 4 bases from V and 2 from J; bases not matched to a gene: 15.

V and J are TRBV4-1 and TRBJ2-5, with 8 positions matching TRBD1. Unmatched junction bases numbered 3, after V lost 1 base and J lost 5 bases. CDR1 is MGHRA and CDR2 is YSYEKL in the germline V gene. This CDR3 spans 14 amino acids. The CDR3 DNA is TGCGCCAGCAGCCAAGTGGACAGGGAGGAGACCCAGTACTTC. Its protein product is CASSQVDREETQYF.

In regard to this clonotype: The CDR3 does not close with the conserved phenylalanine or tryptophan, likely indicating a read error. Here the CDR3 DNA reads TGTGCCACCAGTGTAGGTAGCGGGGGACACAATGAGCAGTTCTTA. Amino acids: CATSVGSGGHNEQFL. The genes are TRBV24-1 and TRBJ2-1; 9 bases agree with TRBD2. Germline assignment: CDR1 KGHDR and CDR2 SFDVKD. The CDR3 totals 15 residues. The trim removed 5 bases at V and 5 bases at J, leaving 6 bases unmatched.

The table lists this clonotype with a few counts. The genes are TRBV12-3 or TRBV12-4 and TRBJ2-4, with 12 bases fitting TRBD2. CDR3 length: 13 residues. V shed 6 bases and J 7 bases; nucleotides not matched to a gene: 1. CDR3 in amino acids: CASSGLAGNIQYF. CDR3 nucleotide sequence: TGTGCCAGCAGCGGACTAGCGGGGAACATTCAGTACTTC.

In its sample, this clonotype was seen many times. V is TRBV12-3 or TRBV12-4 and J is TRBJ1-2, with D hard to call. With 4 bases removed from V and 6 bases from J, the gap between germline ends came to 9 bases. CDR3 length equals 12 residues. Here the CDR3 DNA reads TGTGCCAGCAGTTCCGACGGTAATGGCTACACCTTC. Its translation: CASSSDGNGYTF.

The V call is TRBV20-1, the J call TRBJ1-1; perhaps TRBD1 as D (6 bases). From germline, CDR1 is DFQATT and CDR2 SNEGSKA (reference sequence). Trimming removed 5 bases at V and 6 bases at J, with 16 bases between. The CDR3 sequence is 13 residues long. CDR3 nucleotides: TGCAGTGCTCCCCGGGGGGGCGACCCTGAAGCTTTCTTT. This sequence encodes CSAPRGGDPEAFF.

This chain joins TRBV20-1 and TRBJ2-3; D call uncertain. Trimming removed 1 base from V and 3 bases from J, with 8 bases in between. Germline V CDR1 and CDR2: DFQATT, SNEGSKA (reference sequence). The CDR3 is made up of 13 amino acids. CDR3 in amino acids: CSARGLGTDTQYF. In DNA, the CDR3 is TGCAGTGCTAGAGGATTGGGAACAGATACGCAGTATTTT.

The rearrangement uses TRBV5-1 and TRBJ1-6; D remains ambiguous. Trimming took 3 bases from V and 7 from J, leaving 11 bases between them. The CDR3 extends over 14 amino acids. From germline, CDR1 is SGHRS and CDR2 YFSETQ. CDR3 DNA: TGCGCCAGCAGCTCGGACGGCCCCAATTCACCCCTCCACTTT. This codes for CASSSDGPNSPLHF. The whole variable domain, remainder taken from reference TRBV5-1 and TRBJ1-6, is KAGVTQTPRYLIKTRGQQVTLSCSPISGHRSVSWYQQTPGQGLQFLFEYFSETQRNKGNFPGRFSGRQFSNSRSEMNVSTLELGDSALYLCASSSDGPNSPLHFGNGTRLTVT.

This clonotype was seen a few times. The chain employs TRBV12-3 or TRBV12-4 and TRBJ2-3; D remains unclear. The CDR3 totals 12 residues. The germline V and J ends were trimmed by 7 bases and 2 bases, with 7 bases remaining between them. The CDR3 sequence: CASIPLTDTQYF. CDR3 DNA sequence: TGTGCCAGCATCCCCCTCACAGATACGCAGTATTTT.

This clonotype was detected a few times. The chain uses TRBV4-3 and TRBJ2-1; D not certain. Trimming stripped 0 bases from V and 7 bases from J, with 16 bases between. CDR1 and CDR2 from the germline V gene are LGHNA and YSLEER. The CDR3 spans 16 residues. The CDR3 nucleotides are TGCGCCAGCAGCCAAGATCAAACCCGGGCGGTTAATGAGCAGTTCTTC. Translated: CASSQDQTRAVNEQFF.

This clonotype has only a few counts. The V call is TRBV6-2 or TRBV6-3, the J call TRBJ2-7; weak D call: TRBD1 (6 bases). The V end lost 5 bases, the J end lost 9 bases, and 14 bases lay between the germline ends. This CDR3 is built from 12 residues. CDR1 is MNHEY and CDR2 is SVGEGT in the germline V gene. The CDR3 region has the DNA TGTGCCAGCAGTCTGACAGGTCGGTGGCAGTACTTC. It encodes CASSLTGRWQYF.

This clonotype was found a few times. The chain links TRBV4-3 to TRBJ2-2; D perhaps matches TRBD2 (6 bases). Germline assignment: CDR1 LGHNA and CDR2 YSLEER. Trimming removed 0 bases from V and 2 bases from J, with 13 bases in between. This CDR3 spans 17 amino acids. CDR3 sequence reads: CASSQDWRAGNTGELFF. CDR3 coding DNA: TGCGCCAGCAGCCAAGATTGGAGGGCGGGAAACACCGGGGAGCTGTTTTTT.

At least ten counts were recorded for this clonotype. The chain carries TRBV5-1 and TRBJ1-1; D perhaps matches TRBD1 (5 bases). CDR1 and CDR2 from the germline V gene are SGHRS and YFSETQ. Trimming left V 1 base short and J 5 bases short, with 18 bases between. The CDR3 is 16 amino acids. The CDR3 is CASSLISRGRGTEAFF. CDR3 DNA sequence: TGCGCCAGCAGCTTGATAAGCCGGGGACGGGGTACTGAAGCTTTCTTT.

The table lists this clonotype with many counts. The CDR3 reads CASASRGGDTQYF. CDR3 sequence (DNA): TGCGCCAGCGCCTCCCGCGGGGGAGATACGCAGTATTTT. The V and J genes are TRBV5-1 and TRBJ2-3; TRBD2 agrees at 7 bases. V shed 7 bases and J 5 bases; nucleotides not matched to a gene: 7. The CDR3 sequence is 13 residues long. The V gene's germline CDR1 is SGHRS and CDR2 YFSETQ.

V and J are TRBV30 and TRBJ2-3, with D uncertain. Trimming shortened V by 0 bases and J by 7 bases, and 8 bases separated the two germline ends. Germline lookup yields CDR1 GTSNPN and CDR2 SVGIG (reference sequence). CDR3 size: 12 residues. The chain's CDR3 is CAWSVAANTQYF. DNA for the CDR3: TGTGCCTGGAGTGTGGCAGCTAATACGCAGTATTTT.

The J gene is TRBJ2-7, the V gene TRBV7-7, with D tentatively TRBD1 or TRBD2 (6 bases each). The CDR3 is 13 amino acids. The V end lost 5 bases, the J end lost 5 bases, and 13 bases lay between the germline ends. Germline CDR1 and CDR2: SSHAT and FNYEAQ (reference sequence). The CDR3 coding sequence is TGTGCCAGCAGCCGGGGGCCCGGTAACGAGCAGTACTTC. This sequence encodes CASSRGPGNEQYF.

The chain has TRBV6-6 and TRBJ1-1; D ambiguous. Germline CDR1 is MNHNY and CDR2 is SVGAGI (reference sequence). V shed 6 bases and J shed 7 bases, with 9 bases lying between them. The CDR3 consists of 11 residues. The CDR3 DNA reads TGTGCCAGCAGCCACAGAGATGAAGCTTTCTTT. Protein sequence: CASSHRDEAFF.

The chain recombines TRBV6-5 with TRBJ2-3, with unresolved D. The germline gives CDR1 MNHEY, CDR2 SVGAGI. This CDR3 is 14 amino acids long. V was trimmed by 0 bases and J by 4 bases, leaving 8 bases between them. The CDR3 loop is CASSYSLRADTQYF. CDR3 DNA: TGTGCCAGCAGTTACTCTTTAAGGGCAGATACGCAGTATTTT.

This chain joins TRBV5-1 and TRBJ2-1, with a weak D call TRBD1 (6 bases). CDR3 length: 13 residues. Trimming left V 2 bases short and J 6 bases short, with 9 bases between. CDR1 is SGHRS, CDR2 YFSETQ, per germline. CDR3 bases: TGCGCCAGCAGCTTCACAGGGTTCAATGAGCAGTTCTTC. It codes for CASSFTGFNEQFF.

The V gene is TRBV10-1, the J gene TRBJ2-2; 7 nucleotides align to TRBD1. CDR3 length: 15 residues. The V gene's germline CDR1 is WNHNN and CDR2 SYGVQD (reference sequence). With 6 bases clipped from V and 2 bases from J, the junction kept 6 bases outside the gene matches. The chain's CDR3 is CASRPGTANTGELFF. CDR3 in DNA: TGCGCCAGCAGGCCGGGGACAGCAAACACCGGGGAGCTGTTTTTT.